This T cell receptor beta chain was sequenced for a study of response to subunit inactivated influenza vaccine. CDR3 length equals 14 residues. TCRdb redid the calling of the RT-PCR reads with MiXCR, one entry per CDR3 protein. The sample includes 500,000 to 750,000 distinct CDR3 sequences, approximately 15% of them seen just once. Study conclusions and caveats: Few new T cells, the authors suggested, are recruited by each seasonal influenza vaccination.

This clonotype has at least ten counts. Its specificity is unknown. At one end, the junction sequence differs from germline, possibly due to a read error. The TCR sequence derives from a man aged 45-65 years who received an inactivated influenza vaccine. Sequencing was performed on PBMCs from blood, taken about 13 days after vaccination. The chain carries TRBV12-3 or TRBV12-4 and TRBJ2-7; 8 bases map to TRBD2. CDR3 sequence reads: CASSFRGGSYEQYF. CDR3 bases: TGCGCCAGCAGCTTTCGGGGGGGCTCCTACGAGCAGTACTTC.